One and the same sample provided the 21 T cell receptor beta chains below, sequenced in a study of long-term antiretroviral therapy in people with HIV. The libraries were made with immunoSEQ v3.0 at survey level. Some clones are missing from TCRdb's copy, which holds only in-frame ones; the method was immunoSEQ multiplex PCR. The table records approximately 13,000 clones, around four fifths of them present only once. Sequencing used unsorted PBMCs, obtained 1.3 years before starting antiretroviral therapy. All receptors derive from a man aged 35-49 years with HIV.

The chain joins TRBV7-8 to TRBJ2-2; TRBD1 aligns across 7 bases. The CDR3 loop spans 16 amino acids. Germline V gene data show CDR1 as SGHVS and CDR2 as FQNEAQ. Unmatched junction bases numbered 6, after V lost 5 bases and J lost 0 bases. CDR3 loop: CASSTRQGANTGELFF. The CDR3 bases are TGTGCCAGCAGCACTAGACAGGGAGCGAACACCGGGGAGCTGTTTTTT.

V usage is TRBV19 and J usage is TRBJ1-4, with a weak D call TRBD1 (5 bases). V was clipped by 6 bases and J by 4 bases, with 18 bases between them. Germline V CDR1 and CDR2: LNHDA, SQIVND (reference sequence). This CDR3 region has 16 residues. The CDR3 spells CASSPRDFQDNEKLFF. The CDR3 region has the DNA TGTGCCAGTAGCCCAAGGGACTTCCAGGATAATGAAAAACTGTTTTTT.

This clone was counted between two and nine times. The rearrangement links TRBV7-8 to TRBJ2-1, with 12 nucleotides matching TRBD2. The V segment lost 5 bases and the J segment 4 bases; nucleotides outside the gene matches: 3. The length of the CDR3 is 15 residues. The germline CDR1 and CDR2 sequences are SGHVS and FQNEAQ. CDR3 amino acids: CASSPSGGAYNEQFF. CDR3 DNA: TGTGCCAGCAGCCCTAGCGGGGGGGCTTACAATGAGCAGTTCTTC.

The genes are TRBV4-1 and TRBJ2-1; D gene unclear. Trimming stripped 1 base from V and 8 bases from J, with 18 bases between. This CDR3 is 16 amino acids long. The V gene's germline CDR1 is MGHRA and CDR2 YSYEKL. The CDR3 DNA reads TGCGCCAGCAGCCAAGGTACCTATGGGAACGTGGATGAGCAGTTCTTC. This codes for CASSQGTYGNVDEQFF.

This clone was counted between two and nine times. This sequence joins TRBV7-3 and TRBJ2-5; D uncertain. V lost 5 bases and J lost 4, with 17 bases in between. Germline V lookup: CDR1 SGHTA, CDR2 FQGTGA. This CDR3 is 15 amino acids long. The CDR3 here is CASSPDGYATETQYF. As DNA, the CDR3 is TGTGCCAGCAGCCCAGACGGGTACGCCACAGAGACCCAGTACTTC.

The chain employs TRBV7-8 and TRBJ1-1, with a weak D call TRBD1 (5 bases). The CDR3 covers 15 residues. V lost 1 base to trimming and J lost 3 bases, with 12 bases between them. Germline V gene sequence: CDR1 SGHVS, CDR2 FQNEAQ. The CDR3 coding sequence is TGTGCCAGCAGCTTAGAGGGGTGGGTGGACACTGAAGCTTTCTTT. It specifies CASSLEGWVDTEAFF. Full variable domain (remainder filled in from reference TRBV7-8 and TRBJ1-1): GAGVSQSPRYKVAKRGQDVALRCDPISGHVSLFWYQQALGQGPEFLTYFQNEAQLDKSGLPSDRFFAERPEGSVSTLKIQRTQQEDSAVYLCASSLEGWVDTEAFFGQGTRLTVV.

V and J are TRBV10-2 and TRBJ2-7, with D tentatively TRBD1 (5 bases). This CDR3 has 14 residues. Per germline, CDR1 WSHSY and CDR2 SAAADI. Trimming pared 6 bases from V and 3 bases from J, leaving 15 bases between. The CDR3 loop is CASRMGRANYEQYF. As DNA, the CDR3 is TGCGCCAGCAGGATGGGCAGGGCGAACTACGAGCAGTACTTC.

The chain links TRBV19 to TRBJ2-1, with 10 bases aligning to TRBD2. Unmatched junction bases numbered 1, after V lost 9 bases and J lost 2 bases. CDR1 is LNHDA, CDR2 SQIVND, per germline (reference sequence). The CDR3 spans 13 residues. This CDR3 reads CASTSGAYNEQFF. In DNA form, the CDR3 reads TGTGCCAGCACTAGCGGGGCCTACAATGAGCAGTTCTTC.

CDR3 bases: TGTGCCAGCAGGGTAGCGGGAGGGGACTTGAATGAGCAGTTCTTC. Translating gives CASRVAGGDLNEQFF. J is TRBJ2-1 and V is TRBV6-1; 11 bases are a match to TRBD2. Germline V CDR1 and CDR2: MNHNS, SASEGT. With 6 bases clipped from V and 7 bases from J, the junction kept 8 bases outside the gene matches. The CDR3 is 15 residues long.

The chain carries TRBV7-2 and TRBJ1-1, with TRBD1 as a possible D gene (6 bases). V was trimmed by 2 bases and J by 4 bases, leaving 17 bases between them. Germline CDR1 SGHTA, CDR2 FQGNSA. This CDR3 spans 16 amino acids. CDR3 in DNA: TGTGCCAGCAGCTTAAATAGGGACAACCCCCCCACTGAAGCTTTCTTT. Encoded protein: CASSLNRDNPPTEAFF. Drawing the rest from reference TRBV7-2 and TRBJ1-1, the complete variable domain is GAGVSQSPSNKVTEKGKDVELRCDPISGHTALYWYRQSLGQGLEFLIYFQGNSAPDKSGLPSDRFSAERTGGSVSTLTIQRTQQEDSAVYLCASSLNRDNPPTEAFFGQGTRLTVV.

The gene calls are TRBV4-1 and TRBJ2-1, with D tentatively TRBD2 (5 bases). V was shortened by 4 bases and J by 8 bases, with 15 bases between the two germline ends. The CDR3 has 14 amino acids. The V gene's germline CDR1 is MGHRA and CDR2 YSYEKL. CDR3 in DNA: TGCGCCAGCAGCCTACGACTCCAGGAGGATGAGCAGTTCTTC. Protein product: CASSLRLQEDEQFF.

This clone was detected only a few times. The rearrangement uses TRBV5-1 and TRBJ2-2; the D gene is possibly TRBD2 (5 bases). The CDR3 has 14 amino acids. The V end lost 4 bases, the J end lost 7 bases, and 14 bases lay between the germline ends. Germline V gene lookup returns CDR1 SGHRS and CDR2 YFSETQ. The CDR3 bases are TGCGCCAGCAGCCCGGGGAGCTTGGACGGGGAGCTGTTTTTT. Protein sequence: CASSPGSLDGELFF.

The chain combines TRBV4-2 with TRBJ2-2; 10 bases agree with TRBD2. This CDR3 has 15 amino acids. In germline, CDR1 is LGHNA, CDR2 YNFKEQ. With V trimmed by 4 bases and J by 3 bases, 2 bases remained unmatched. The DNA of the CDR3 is TGTGCCAGCAGCCCCCTAGCGGGGGACACCGGGGAGCTGTTTTTT. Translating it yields CASSPLAGDTGELFF.

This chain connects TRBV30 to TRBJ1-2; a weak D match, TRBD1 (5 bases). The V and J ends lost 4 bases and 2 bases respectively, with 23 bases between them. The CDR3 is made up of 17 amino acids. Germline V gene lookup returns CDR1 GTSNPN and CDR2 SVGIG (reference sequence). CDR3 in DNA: TGTGCCTGGATTAACACCGGGGCCCGATTTTTGAACTATGGCTACACCTTC. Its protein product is CAWINTGARFLNYGYTF.

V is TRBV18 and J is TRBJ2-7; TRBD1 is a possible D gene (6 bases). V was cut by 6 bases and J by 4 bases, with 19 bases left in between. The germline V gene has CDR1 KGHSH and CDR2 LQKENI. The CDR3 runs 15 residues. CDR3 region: CASSPPGEGEYEQYF. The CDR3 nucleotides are TGTGCCAGCTCCCCCCCCGGTGAGGGGGAGTACGAGCAGTACTTC.

The CDR3 spells CASSGWPNAEAFF. The CDR3 DNA is TGTGCCAGCAGTGGGTGGCCTAACGCTGAAGCTTTCTTT. The chain combines TRBV6-6 with TRBJ1-1; D gene unclear. This CDR3 is built from 13 residues. V was clipped by 5 bases and J by 6 bases, with 13 bases between them. Germline V gives CDR1 MNHNY, CDR2 SVGAGI (reference sequence).

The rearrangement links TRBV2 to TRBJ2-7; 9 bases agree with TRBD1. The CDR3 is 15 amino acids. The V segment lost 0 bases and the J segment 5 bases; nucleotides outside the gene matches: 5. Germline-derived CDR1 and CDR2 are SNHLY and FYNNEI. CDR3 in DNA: TGTGCCAGCAGTGAAGCGCTGGGACAGGGCAACGAGCAGTACTTC. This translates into CASSEALGQGNEQYF.

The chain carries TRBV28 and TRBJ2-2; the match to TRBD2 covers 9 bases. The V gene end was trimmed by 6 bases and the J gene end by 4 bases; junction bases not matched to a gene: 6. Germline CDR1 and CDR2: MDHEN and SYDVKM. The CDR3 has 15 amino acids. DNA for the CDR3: TGTGCCAGCAGCCTGACTAGCGGCCTCACCGGGGAGCTGTTTTTT. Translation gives CASSLTSGLTGELFF.

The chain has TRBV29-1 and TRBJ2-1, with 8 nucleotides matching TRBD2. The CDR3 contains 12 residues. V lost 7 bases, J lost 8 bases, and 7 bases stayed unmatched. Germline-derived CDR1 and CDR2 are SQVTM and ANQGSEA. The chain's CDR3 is CSAGGAGDEQFF. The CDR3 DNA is TGCAGCGCCGGGGGGGCTGGGGATGAGCAGTTCTTC.

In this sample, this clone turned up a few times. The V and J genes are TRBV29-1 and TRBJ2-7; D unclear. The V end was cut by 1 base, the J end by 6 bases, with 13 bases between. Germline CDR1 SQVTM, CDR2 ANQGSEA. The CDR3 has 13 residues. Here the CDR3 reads CSVEGGSAFEQYF. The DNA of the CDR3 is TGCAGCGTTGAAGGTGGCAGTGCTTTCGAGCAGTACTTC.

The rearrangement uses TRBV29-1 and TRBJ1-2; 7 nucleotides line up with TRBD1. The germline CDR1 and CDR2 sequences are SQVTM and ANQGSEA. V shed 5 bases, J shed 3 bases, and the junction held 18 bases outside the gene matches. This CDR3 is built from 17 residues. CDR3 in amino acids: CSVSQTGRGKSYYGYTF. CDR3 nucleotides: TGCAGCGTTTCCCAGACCGGCAGGGGGAAAAGCTACTATGGCTACACCTTC. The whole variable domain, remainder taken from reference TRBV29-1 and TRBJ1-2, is SAVISQKPSRDICQRGTSLTIQCQVDSQVTMMFWYRQQPGQSLTLIATANQGSEATYESGFVIDKFPISRPNLTFSTLTVSNMSPEDSSIYLCSVSQTGRGKSYYGYTFGSGTRLTVV.